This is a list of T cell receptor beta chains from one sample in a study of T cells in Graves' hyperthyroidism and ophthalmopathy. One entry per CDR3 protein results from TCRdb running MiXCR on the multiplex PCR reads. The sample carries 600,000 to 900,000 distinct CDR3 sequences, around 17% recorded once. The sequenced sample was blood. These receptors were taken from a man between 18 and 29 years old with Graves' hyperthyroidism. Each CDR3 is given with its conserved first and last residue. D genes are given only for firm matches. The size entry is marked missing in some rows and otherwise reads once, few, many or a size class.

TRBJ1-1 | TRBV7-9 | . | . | TGTGCCAGCAGCTTCAGCCAATCCACTGAAGCTTTCTTT | CASSFSQSTEAFF
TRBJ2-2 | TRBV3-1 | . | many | TGTGCCAGCAGCCAAGAGGCACACGGGGAGCTGTTTTTT | CASSQEAHGELFF
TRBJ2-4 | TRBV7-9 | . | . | TGTGCCAGCAGCCCAGCGGGACAGTACAAAAACATTCAGTACTTC | CASSPAGQYKNIQYF
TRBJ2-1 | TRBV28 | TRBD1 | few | TGTGCCAGCAGTTTTATTTTCGGGACAGGCGGGGACAATGAGCAGTTCTTC | CASSFIFGTGGDNEQFF
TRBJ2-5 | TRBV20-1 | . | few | TGCAGTGCCCCCGTGGGCGGGTACATAGGAGAGACCCAGTACTTC | CSAPVGGYIGETQYF
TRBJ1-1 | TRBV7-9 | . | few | TGTGCCAGCAGCATACCAGGGGTCGCCACTGAAGCTTTCTTT | CASSIPGVATEAFF
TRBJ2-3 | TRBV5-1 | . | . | TGCGCCAGCAGCTTGGCTGAGCGCCATACAGATACGCAGTATTTT | CASSLAERHTDTQYF
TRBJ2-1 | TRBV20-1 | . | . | TGCAGTGCTAGAGGGCTCGAGCGTATCTTGGAGGGGGAGCAGTTCTTC | CSARGLERILEGEQFF
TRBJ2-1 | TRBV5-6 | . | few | TGTGCCAGCACGCGACTAGTATTGAATGAGCAGTTCTTC | CASTRLVLNEQFF
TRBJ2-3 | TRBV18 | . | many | TGTGCCAGCTCACTTACAGAGGGGGCAGATACGCAGTATTTT | CASSLTEGADTQYF
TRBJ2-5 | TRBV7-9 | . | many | TGTGCCAGCAGCGAAACGTTCGGTCCCAAGGCGGAGACCCAGTACTTC | CASSETFGPKAETQYF
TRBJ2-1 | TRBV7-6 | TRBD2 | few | TGTGCCAGCAGCTTAGTTCCTAGCGGGAGGGGTAATGAGCAGTTCTTC | CASSLVPSGRGNEQFF
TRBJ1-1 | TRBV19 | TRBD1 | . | TGTGCCAGTAGTCCGGACAGGGGGGCATCTTCTGAAGCTTTCTTT | CASSPDRGASSEAFF
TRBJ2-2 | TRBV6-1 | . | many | TGTGCCAGCAGTGAAAAAGTGATAGCGTGGGCCGGGGAGCTGTTTTTT | CASSEKVIAWAGELFF
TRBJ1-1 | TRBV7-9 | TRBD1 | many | TGTGCCAGCAGCTTAGCGCACAGGGGGGAAGCTTTCTTT | CASSLAHRGEAFF
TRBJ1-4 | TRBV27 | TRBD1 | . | TGTGCCAGCAGTCCGTCCGGGACAGGGGTCGAAAAACTGCTTTTT | CASSPSGTGVEKLLF
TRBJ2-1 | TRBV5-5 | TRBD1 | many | TGTGCCAGCAGCTGGGGACAGTTGTACAATGAGCAGTTCTTC | CASSWGQLYNEQFF